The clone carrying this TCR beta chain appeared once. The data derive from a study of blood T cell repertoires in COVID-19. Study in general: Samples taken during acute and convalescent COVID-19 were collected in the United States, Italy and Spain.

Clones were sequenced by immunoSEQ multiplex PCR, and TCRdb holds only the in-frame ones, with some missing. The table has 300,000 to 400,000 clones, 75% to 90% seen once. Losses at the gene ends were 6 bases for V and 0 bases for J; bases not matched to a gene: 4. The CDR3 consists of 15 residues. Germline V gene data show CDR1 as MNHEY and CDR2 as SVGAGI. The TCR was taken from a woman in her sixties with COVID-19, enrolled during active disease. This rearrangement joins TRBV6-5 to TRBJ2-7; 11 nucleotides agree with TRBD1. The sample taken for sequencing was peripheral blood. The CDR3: CASSAGTGGSYEQYF. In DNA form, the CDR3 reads TGTGCCAGCAGCGCCGGGACAGGGGGCTCCTACGAGCAGTACTTC.